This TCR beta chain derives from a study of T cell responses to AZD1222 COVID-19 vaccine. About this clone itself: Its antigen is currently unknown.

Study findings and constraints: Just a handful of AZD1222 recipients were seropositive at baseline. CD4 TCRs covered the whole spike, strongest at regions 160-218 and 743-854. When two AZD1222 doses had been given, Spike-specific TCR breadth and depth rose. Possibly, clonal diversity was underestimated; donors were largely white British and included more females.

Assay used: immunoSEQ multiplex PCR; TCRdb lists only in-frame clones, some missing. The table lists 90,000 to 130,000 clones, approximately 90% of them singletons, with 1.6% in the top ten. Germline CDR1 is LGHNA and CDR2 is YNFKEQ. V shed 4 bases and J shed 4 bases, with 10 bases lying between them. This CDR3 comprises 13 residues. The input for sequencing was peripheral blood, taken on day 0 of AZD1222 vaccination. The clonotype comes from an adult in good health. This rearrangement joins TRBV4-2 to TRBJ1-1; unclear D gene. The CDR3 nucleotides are TGTGCCAGCAGCCCCAGCCTTTTCACTGAAGCTTTCTTT. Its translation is CASSPSLFTEAFF.